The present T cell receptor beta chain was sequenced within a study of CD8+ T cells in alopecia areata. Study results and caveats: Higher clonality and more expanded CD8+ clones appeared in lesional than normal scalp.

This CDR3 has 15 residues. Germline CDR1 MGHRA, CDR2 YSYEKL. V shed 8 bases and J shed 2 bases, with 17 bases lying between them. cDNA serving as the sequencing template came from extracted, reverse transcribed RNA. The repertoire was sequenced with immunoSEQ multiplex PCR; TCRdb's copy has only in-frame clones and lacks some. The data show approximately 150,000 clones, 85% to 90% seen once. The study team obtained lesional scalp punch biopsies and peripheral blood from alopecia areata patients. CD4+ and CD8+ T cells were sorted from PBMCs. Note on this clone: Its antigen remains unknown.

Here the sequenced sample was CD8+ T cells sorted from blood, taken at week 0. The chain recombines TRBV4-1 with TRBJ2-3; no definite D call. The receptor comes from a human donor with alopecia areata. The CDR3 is CASGQALRITDTQYF. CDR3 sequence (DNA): TGCGCCAGCGGGCAGGCCCTTCGGATCACAGATACGCAGTATTTT.